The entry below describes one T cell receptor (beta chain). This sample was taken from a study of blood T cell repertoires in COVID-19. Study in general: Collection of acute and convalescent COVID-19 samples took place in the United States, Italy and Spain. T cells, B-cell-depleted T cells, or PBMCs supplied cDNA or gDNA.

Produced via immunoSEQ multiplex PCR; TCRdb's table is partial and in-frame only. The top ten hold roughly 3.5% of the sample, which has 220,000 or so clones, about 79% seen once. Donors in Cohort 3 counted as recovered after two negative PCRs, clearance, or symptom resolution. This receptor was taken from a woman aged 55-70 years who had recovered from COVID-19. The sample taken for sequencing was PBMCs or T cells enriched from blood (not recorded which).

CDR3 DNA: TGTGCCAGCAGCTTCAAGGGGTTCGGTGAAGCTTTCTTT. Encoded protein: CASSFKGFGEAFF. The V gene is TRBV5-6, the J gene TRBJ1-1; weak D call: TRBD1 (5 bases). There are 13 residues in the CDR3. Germline lookup yields CDR1 SGHDT and CDR2 YYEEEE. Trimming took off 2 bases at V and 7 bases at J, with 12 bases between the two ends.